This passage covers 24 T cell receptor beta chains from one sample sequenced in a study of blood T cell repertoires in COVID-19 (dated by TCRdb to the early 2020s). Library construction relied on the immunoSEQ multiplex PCR assay. TCRdb retrieved this table from immuneACCESS and kept in-frame rearrangements only. Not all clones are present; in checked studies, unresolved V genes account for under half, and no reason is known for the remainder. A total of under 500,000 clones appear in this sample, roughly nine tenths of them only once. Roughly 1.1% of the sample goes to the ten largest clones. Sequencing used PBMCs or T cells enriched from blood (not recorded which). These receptors were collected from a man younger than 45 who had recovered from COVID-19.

The J gene is TRBJ2-3, the V gene TRBV6-5; 7 positions agree with TRBD1. The CDR3 length is 13 residues. Losses at the gene ends were 11 bases for V and 3 bases for J; bases not matched to a gene: 8. The V gene's germline CDR1 is MNHEY and CDR2 SVGAGI. Here the CDR3 DNA reads TGTGCCGCGACAGGGCCGGGGACAGATACGCAGTATTTT. It codes for CAATGPGTDTQYF.

This rearrangement joins TRBV5-1 to TRBJ2-1; 7 bases agree with TRBD2. The germline gives CDR1 SGHRS, CDR2 YFSETQ. The CDR3 is 16 amino acids. The V gene end was trimmed by 0 bases and the J gene end by 1 base; junction bases not matched to a gene: 4. Written as DNA, the CDR3 is TGCGCCAGCAGCTTGGAGGCGGGAGTATCCTACAATGAGCAGTTCTTC. Protein sequence: CASSLEAGVSYNEQFF.

The V gene is TRBV11-3, the J gene TRBJ1-5, with unresolved D. Trimming removed 5 bases from V and 7 bases from J, with 15 bases in between. CDR3 length equals 14 residues. CDR1 and CDR2 from the germline V gene are SGHNT and YENEEA. Here the CDR3 DNA reads TGTGCCAGCAGCCCCGGAGAGGGCGGCCAGCCCCAGCATTTT. It encodes CASSPGEGGQPQHF.

This rearrangement joins TRBV7-2 to TRBJ2-3, with 8 nucleotides matching TRBD2. The CDR3 loop spans 14 amino acids. Germline V lookup: CDR1 SGHTA, CDR2 FQGNSA. Trimming at V came to 5 bases and at J to 5 bases, leaving 6 bases not matched to a gene. The DNA of the CDR3 is TGTGCCAGCAGCCCGGGACTAGTAAGAGATACGCAGTATTTT. Translation: CASSPGLVRDTQYF.

V is TRBV30 and J is TRBJ2-3; 7 bases align to TRBD1. In germline, CDR1 is GTSNPN, CDR2 SVGIG (reference sequence). V was pared by 1 base and J by 2 bases, with 3 bases of the junction left unmatched. The CDR3 loop spans 14 amino acids. The CDR3 is CAWSAGQHTDTQYF. The CDR3, as DNA: TGTGCCTGGAGTGCGGGACAGCACACAGATACGCAGTATTTT.

The V gene is TRBV23-1, the J gene TRBJ2-6, with TRBD1 matching 7 bases. TRBV23-1 is an ORF, with its function uncertain. J was trimmed by 0 bases and V by 3 bases; bases with no gene match: 26. The CDR3 runs 24 residues. CDR3 in amino acids: CASSHIYRIGQRDSLGSGANVLTF. CDR3 coding DNA: TGCGCCAGCAGTCATATTTATAGGATAGGACAAAGGGACAGCCTTGGCTCTGGGGCCAACGTCCTGACTTTC.

This rearrangement joins TRBV4-1 to TRBJ2-1; 7 bases map to TRBD2. V shed 0 bases, J shed 3 bases, and the junction held 8 bases outside the gene matches. CDR1 and CDR2 from the germline V gene are MGHRA and YSYEKL. CDR3 length: 17 amino acids. The CDR3 spells CASSQERDYYVYNEQFF. The CDR3 DNA follows: TGCGCCAGCAGCCAAGAGAGGGACTACTATGTCTACAATGAGCAGTTCTTC.

The V call is TRBV7-9, the J call TRBJ2-7; D unclear. The V gene's germline CDR1 is SEHNR and CDR2 FQNEAQ (reference sequence). CDR3 length: 12 residues. The ends were cut back, 1 base at V and 6 bases at J, with 7 bases in the middle. CDR3 in amino acids: CASSLGQFEQYF. The DNA for the CDR3 is TGTGCCAGCAGCTTAGGTCAGTTCGAGCAGTACTTC. Variable domain in full (rest from reference TRBV7-9 and TRBJ2-7): DTGVSQNPRHKITKRGQNVTFRCDPISEHNRLYWYRQTLGQGPEFLTYFQNEAQLEKSRLLSDRFSAERPKGSFSTLEIQRTEQGDSAMYLCASSLGQFEQYFGPGTRLTVT.

V usage is TRBV5-6 and J usage is TRBJ2-7; D not certain. The germline gives CDR1 SGHDT, CDR2 YYEEEE. The V gene lost 3 bases and the J gene lost 0 bases, with 7 bases spanning the gap. The CDR3 is made up of 13 amino acids. This chain's CDR3 is CASSSVSSYEQYF. As DNA, the CDR3 is TGTGCCAGCAGCTCGGTGAGCTCCTACGAGCAGTACTTC.

This clone came up once. The rearrangement uses TRBV7-2 and TRBJ2-3; TRBD2 is a possible D gene (6 bases). CDR1 is SGHTA, CDR2 FQGNSA, per germline. Trimming left V 6 bases short and J 6 bases short, with 10 bases between. CDR3 length: 12 residues. Here the CDR3 DNA reads TGTGCCAGCAGGCAAAGCGGGGATACGCAGTATTTT. Encoded protein: CASRQSGDTQYF.

This clone showed up just once. The chain joins TRBV5-6 to TRBJ1-2, with TRBD1 as a possible D gene (6 bases). Trimming cost V 0 bases and J 4 bases, with 16 bases left between them. The CDR3 is made up of 16 amino acids. The germline gives CDR1 SGHDT, CDR2 YYEEEE. CDR3 sequence reads: CASSLVLTGFSYGYTF. The CDR3 nucleotides are TGTGCCAGCAGCTTGGTTCTCACAGGGTTTAGCTATGGCTACACCTTC.

The chain recombines TRBV2 with TRBJ2-1, with 10 bases identical to TRBD2. Germline CDR1 reads SNHLY; CDR2 reads FYNNEI. The CDR3 loop spans 16 amino acids. V shed 6 bases, J shed 10 bases, and the junction held 15 bases outside the gene matches. DNA of the CDR3: TGTGCCAGCAGCTACCCCGGACTAGCGGTAAGCGGGGAGCAGTTCTTC. This sequence encodes CASSYPGLAVSGEQFF.

For this clone: The junction and the germline gene differ at one end; a read error may be behind it. The chain links TRBV2 to TRBJ1-2; no clear D. This CDR3 is 9 amino acids long. From germline, CDR1 is SNHLY and CDR2 FYNNEI. The CDR3 reads CATGGRVHF. The CDR3 DNA reads TGTGCCACGGGAGGGCGCGTTCACTTC.

The chain combines TRBV7-2 with TRBJ2-3, with D possibly being TRBD2 (7 bases). The length of the CDR3 is 16 residues. CDR1 and CDR2 from the germline V gene are SGHTA and FQGNSA. Trimming removed 1 base at V and 5 bases at J, with 16 bases between. The CDR3 spells CASSLGAGRGEDTQYF. CDR3 in DNA: TGTGCCAGCAGCTTAGGAGCGGGGAGGGGGGAAGATACGCAGTATTTT.

The V and J genes are TRBV7-2 and TRBJ1-6; D is ambiguous. The CDR3 runs 16 residues. V shed 2 bases and J shed 6 bases, with 14 bases lying between them. Per germline, CDR1 SGHTA and CDR2 FQGNSA. The CDR3 DNA reads as TGTGCCAGCAGCTTAAGAGGCAGACTTTCTAATTCACCCCTCCACTTT. Residues: CASSLRGRLSNSPLHF.

The chain combines TRBV29-1 with TRBJ2-1; D perhaps matches TRBD1 (6 bases). The CDR3 loop spans 12 amino acids. V lost 6 bases, J lost 7 bases, and 13 bases lay in between. Per the germline V gene, CDR1 is SQVTM and CDR2 is ANQGSEA. CDR3 bases: TGCAGCGTGCGCTCACAGGGAAATGAGCAGTTCTTC. It specifies CSVRSQGNEQFF.

Written as DNA, the CDR3 is TGTGCCAGCAGTGGGCGGGGCGGGAGATCCTACAATGAGCAGTTCTTC. It codes for CASSGRGGRSYNEQFF. The chain employs TRBV25-1 and TRBJ2-1; TRBD2 agrees at 7 bases. CDR3 length: 16 amino acids. The V and J ends lost 4 bases and 1 base, in that order; junction bases with no gene match: 7. CDR1 and CDR2 from the germline V gene are MGHDK and SYGVNS.

Here the CDR3 DNA reads TGCGCCAGCAGCCACGACAGGACCCCCGACGAGCAGTACTTC. Translating gives CASSHDRTPDEQYF. This chain uses TRBV4-1 with TRBJ2-7; D may be TRBD1 (6 bases). The length of the CDR3 is 14 residues. Trimming cost V 3 bases and J 5 bases, with 14 bases left between them. Germline V gene lookup returns CDR1 MGHRA and CDR2 YSYEKL.

V and J are TRBV12-3 or TRBV12-4 and TRBJ1-1; D not resolved. The CDR3 contains 12 residues. Trimming took 5 bases from V and 8 from J, leaving 12 bases between them. The DNA for the CDR3 is TGTGCCAGCAGTCCGGCAGGAAGGGAAGCTTTCTTT. Its translation: CASSPAGREAFF.

The J gene is TRBJ2-2, the V gene TRBV28, with D hard to call. The CDR3 is 12 residues long. V lost 5 bases and J 7 bases, leaving 8 bases between the germline ends. CDR1 and CDR2 (germline): MDHEN, SYDVKM. The CDR3 sequence: CASSTVGGELFF. CDR3 bases: TGTGCCAGCAGTACGGTTGGCGGGGAGCTGTTTTTT.

This rearrangement joins TRBV7-8 to TRBJ1-2; D gene uncertain. Trimming took 1 base from V and 4 from J, leaving 19 bases between them. CDR1 and CDR2 (germline): SGHVS, FQNEAQ. The CDR3 spans 17 residues. The CDR3 spells CASSLGGEWGYSYGYTF. The CDR3 DNA reads as TGTGCCAGCAGCTTAGGGGGAGAATGGGGTTATAGCTATGGCTACACCTTC.

The chain joins TRBV5-1 to TRBJ2-5, with a possible D match to TRBD2 (5 bases). This CDR3 spans 14 amino acids. The V gene's germline CDR1 is SGHRS and CDR2 YFSETQ. V was pared by 3 bases and J by 2 bases, with 11 bases between. CDR3 sequence (DNA): TGCGCCAGCAGCTACGGACTGGAACAAGAGACCCAGTACTTC. It codes for CASSYGLEQETQYF.

The table lists this clone with a count of one. The J gene is TRBJ2-1, the V gene TRBV3-1 (or the pseudogene TRBV3-2), with a weak D call TRBD2 (5 bases). Germline CDR1 and CDR2: LGHDT and YNNKEL (reference sequence). The germline V and J ends were trimmed by 6 bases and 9 bases, with 12 bases remaining between them. This CDR3 has 12 amino acids. The CDR3 spells CASSPAGVEQFF. The CDR3 nucleotides read TGTGCCAGCAGTCCGGCCGGGGTTGAGCAGTTCTTC.

This rearrangement joins TRBV30 to TRBJ1-5; 7 nucleotides align to TRBD1. Germline loops: CDR1 GTSNPN, CDR2 SVGIG (reference sequence). This CDR3 region has 16 residues. With V trimmed by 1 base and J by 7 bases, 13 bases remained unmatched. The CDR3 nucleotides are TGTGCCTGGAGTGCCCGAGGACAGGCAGGGAGCCAGCCCCAGCATTTT. The encoded protein is CAWSARGQAGSQPQHF.